This is a list of T cell receptor beta chains from one sample in a study of circulating tumor DNA in untreated peripheral T-cell lymphoma. TCRdb's table, derived via immunoSEQ multiplex PCR, lists solely in-frame clones and lacks some. The sample carries roughly 1,100 clones, 82% recorded once. Sequenced: tumor tissue. The receptor source for this set is a human donor with peripheral T-cell lymphoma. Both conserved end residues are trimmed from each CDR3. The order of the fields is J gene, V gene, CDR3 protein.

j_call: TRBJ1-5
v_call: TRBV28
cdr3_aa: ASSRAGQGHQPQH

j_call: TRBJ1-2
v_call: TRBV30
cdr3_aa: AYNSGSVIGYT

j_call: TRBJ1-1
v_call: TRBV28
cdr3_aa: ASKGLESTEAF

j_call: TRBJ2-5
v_call: TRBV28
cdr3_aa: ASSPLAGETQY

j_call: TRBJ2-1
v_call: TRBV28
cdr3_aa: ASSLRGDRVDEQF

j_call: TRBJ1-6
v_call: TRBV19
cdr3_aa: ASKQPRAGNSPLH

j_call: TRBJ2-5
v_call: TRBV6-8
cdr3_aa: ASVSTTQETQY

j_call: TRBJ2-7
v_call: TRBV19
cdr3_aa: ASRNLGQQY

j_call: TRBJ1-2
v_call: TRBV19
cdr3_aa: ASRLLQELNYGYT

j_call: TRBJ2-1
v_call: TRBV18
cdr3_aa: ASSPGQGSYNEQF

j_call: TRBJ2-7
v_call: TRBV6-7
cdr3_aa: ASSYWAGTYEQY

j_call: TRBJ2-5
v_call: TRBV5-1
cdr3_aa: ASSMTGGEQETQY

j_call: TRBJ2-1
v_call: TRBV11-3
cdr3_aa: ASLKGGSYNEQF

j_call: TRBJ2-3
v_call: TRBV5-1
cdr3_aa: ASSLGRTSGGPGPGTQY